This entry lists 7 T cell receptor beta chains sequenced from one sample in a study of blood T cell repertoires in COVID-19. Repertoires were generated with immunoSEQ multiplex PCR, while TCRdb's copy carries only in-frame clones and drops some. The sample has about 96,000 clones, approximately 84% seen once. The sequenced material came from peripheral blood. These receptors all stem from a woman in her fifties or sixties with acute or convalescent COVID-19.

The chain carries TRBV12-3 or TRBV12-4 and TRBJ2-1, with D perhaps matching TRBD1 (5 bases). The CDR3 runs to 13 residues. V dropped 5 bases and J dropped 9 bases, with 14 bases sitting between them. The CDR3 DNA reads TGTGCCAGCAGTGAATATTTAAGGGGTGAGCAGTTCTTC. It translates to CASSEYLRGEQFF.

The chain couples TRBV6-5 to TRBJ1-4; the D is unclear. The CDR3 spans 11 residues. V shed 6 bases and J shed 7 bases, with 6 bases lying between them. CDR1 is MNHEY, CDR2 SVGAGI, per germline. DNA for the CDR3: TGTGCCAGCAGCCCGGGTGAAAAACTGTTTTTT. Protein product: CASSPGEKLFF.

This rearrangement joins TRBV19 to TRBJ2-2; D is possibly TRBD1 (8 bases). CDR3 length equals 17 residues. The germline V and J ends were trimmed by 5 bases and 5 bases, with 21 bases remaining between them. Looked up from germline, CDR1 is LNHDA and CDR2 is SQIVND (reference sequence). The DNA for the CDR3 is TGTGCCAGTAGTCGGGGGGTTGCGGGACAGGTAACCGGGGAGCTGTTTTTT. Translated, it gives CASSRGVAGQVTGELFF.

The rearrangement links TRBV19 to TRBJ1-5; TRBD1 agrees at 10 bases. V lost 8 bases and J lost 4; bases outside the gene matches: 8. The germline V gene has CDR1 LNHDA and CDR2 SQIVND (reference sequence). The CDR3 sequence is 15 residues long. The CDR3 region is CASQRTGGANQPQHF. The CDR3, as DNA: TGTGCCAGTCAGAGGACAGGGGGTGCTAATCAGCCCCAGCATTTT.

CDR3 region: CASSRGQGQTPLHF. In DNA form, the CDR3 reads TGTGCCAGCAGCCGGGGACAGGGCCAAACACCCCTCCACTTT. This chain uses TRBV3-1 (or the pseudogene TRBV3-2) with TRBJ1-6; 9 bases agree with TRBD1. From germline, CDR1 is LGHDT and CDR2 YNNKEL (reference sequence). The V and J ends lost 4 bases and 11 bases, in that order; junction bases with no gene match: 6. The CDR3 covers 14 residues.

The CDR3: CASSPYSLRGAVEKLFF. The CDR3 DNA reads as TGTGCCAGCTCACCATACTCTCTTCGGGGGGCTGTCGAAAAACTGTTTTTT. V usage is TRBV18 and J usage is TRBJ1-4, with a weak D call TRBD1 (6 bases). CDR3 size: 17 residues. V was clipped by 2 bases and J by 8 bases, with 21 bases between them. Germline V gives CDR1 KGHSH, CDR2 LQKENI.

The V call is TRBV15, the J call TRBJ2-5; a weak D match, TRBD1 (6 bases). In germline, CDR1 is LNHNV, CDR2 YYDKDF (reference sequence). Trimming pared 0 bases from V and 7 bases from J, leaving 12 bases between. The CDR3 contains 14 residues. CDR3 in DNA: TGTGCCACCAGCAGAGATGTAGGGGGTCGGACCCAGTACTTC. This encodes CATSRDVGGRTQYF.